This is a list of T cell receptor beta chains from one sample in a study of cytomegalovirus exposure and HLA in healthy donors. Profiling relied on immunoSEQ multiplex PCR, and the TCRdb table lists in-frame clones only, not all of them. This table has 200,000 or so clones, 85% to 90% appearing once. The sample comprised PBMCs. Receptors originate from a woman younger than 35 in good health and CMV-seronegative. Each CDR3 is given with its conserved first and last residue. A D gene is named only where the DNA matches it firmly. Where a row states a size, it is once, few, many or the class of an expanded clone; other rows omit it.

V gene: TRBV27
D gene: TRBD1
J gene: TRBJ1-5
clone size: NA
CDR3 protein: CASSRQGKPNQPQHF
CDR3 DNA: TGTGCCAGCAGCCGACAGGGCAAGCCCAATCAGCCCCAGCATTTT

V gene: TRBV2
D gene: TRBD2
J gene: TRBJ2-7
clone size: NA
CDR3 protein: CASSFASGRAFTYEQYF
CDR3 DNA: TGTGCCAGCAGTTTTGCTAGCGGGAGGGCCTTCACCTACGAGCAGTACTTC

V gene: TRBV6-1
D gene: NA
J gene: TRBJ2-5
clone size: NA
CDR3 protein: CASSRHKYYF
CDR3 DNA: TGTGCCAGCAGCCGACATAAATATTACTTC

V gene: TRBV21-1
D gene: NA
J gene: TRBJ2-3
clone size: NA
CDR3 protein: CASSPRGTGRVADTQYF
CDR3 DNA: TGTGCCAGCAGCCCCCGCGGGACAGGGAGAGTGGCAGATACGCAGTATTTT

V gene: TRBV2
D gene: TRBD2
J gene: TRBJ2-7
clone size: NA
CDR3 protein: CASSERTRQRDPGTQQYF
CDR3 DNA: TGTGCCAGCAGTGAACGGACCCGTCAGCGGGACCCTGGAACGCAGCAGTACTTC

V gene: TRBV27
D gene: NA
J gene: TRBJ1-1
clone size: NA
CDR3 protein: CASSPHLAGGTEAFF
CDR3 DNA: TGTGCCAGCAGTCCCCACCTGGCGGGGGGCACTGAAGCTTTCTTT

V gene: TRBV7-3
D gene: NA
J gene: TRBJ1-1
clone size: NA
CDR3 protein: CASSYSSNTEAFF
CDR3 DNA: TGTGCCAGCAGCTATAGCTCGAACACTGAAGCTTTCTTT

V gene: TRBV27
D gene: NA
J gene: TRBJ2-7
clone size: NA
CDR3 protein: CASSLAVGGSYEQYF
CDR3 DNA: TGTGCCAGCAGTTTAGCAGTAGGGGGCTCCTACGAGCAGTACTTC

V gene: TRBV4-3
D gene: TRBD2
J gene: TRBJ2-3
clone size: NA
CDR3 protein: CASSQETRLAGGDTQYF
CDR3 DNA: TGCGCCAGCAGCCAAGAGACACGACTAGCGGGGGGGGATACGCAGTATTTT

V gene: TRBV7-5
D gene: NA
J gene: TRBJ2-7
clone size: NA
CDR3 protein: CARSLRSNPDEQYF
CDR3 DNA: TGTGCCAGAAGCTTGCGGTCCAATCCTGACGAGCAGTACTTC

V gene: TRBV7-2
D gene: TRBD2
J gene: TRBJ2-2
clone size: NA
CDR3 protein: CASSLVIASGVPGTGELFF
CDR3 DNA: TGTGCCAGCAGCTTAGTCATTGCTAGCGGGGTACCCGGCACCGGGGAGCTGTTTTTT

V gene: TRBV15
D gene: NA
J gene: TRBJ1-1
clone size: NA
CDR3 protein: CATSRDRNTEAFF
CDR3 DNA: TGTGCCACCAGCAGAGACAGGAACACTGAAGCTTTCTTT

V gene: TRBV30
D gene: TRBD2
J gene: TRBJ2-7
clone size: NA
CDR3 protein: CACTTSGDYEQYF
CDR3 DNA: TGTGCCTGTACGACTAGCGGAGACTACGAGCAGTACTTC

V gene: TRBV6-1
D gene: TRBD2
J gene: TRBJ2-7
clone size: NA
CDR3 protein: CASSDRLTSGRREQYF
CDR3 DNA: TGTGCCAGCAGTGATCGGTTGACTAGCGGCCGACGCGAGCAGTACTTC

V gene: TRBV18
D gene: NA
J gene: TRBJ1-2
clone size: NA
CDR3 protein: CASSPDRSYGYTF
CDR3 DNA: TGTGCCAGCTCCCCCGACAGAAGCTATGGCTACACCTTC

V gene: TRBV28
D gene: TRBD1
J gene: TRBJ1-5
clone size: NA
CDR3 protein: CASQGGLQPQHF
CDR3 DNA: TGTGCCAGCCAAGGGGGCCTTCAGCCCCAGCATTTT

V gene: TRBV7-9
D gene: NA
J gene: TRBJ1-4
clone size: NA
CDR3 protein: CASSPNPGLNEKLFF
CDR3 DNA: TGTGCCAGCAGCCCTAACCCCGGACTTAATGAAAAACTGTTTTTT

V gene: TRBV5-6
D gene: NA
J gene: TRBJ1-4
clone size: NA
CDR3 protein: CASSKWGRTREKLFF
CDR3 DNA: TGTGCCAGCAGCAAATGGGGCAGGACCCGTGAAAAACTGTTTTTT

V gene: TRBV7-9
D gene: TRBD2
J gene: TRBJ2-7
clone size: NA
CDR3 protein: CASSSWTSGRHYEQYF
CDR3 DNA: TGTGCCAGCAGCTCATGGACTAGCGGGAGGCACTACGAGCAGTACTTC

V gene: TRBV28
D gene: TRBD1
J gene: TRBJ2-1
clone size: once
CDR3 protein: CASRTQGAGYNEQFF
CDR3 DNA: TGTGCCAGCAGGACCCAGGGGGCGGGGTACAATGAGCAGTTCTTC

V gene: TRBV2
D gene: NA
J gene: TRBJ1-2
clone size: NA
CDR3 protein: CASSEDRSNYGYTF
CDR3 DNA: TGTGCCAGCAGTGAAGATAGAAGCAACTATGGCTACACCTTC

V gene: TRBV7-8
D gene: TRBD1
J gene: TRBJ1-2
clone size: NA
CDR3 protein: CASSPQGTSGYGYTF
CDR3 DNA: TGTGCCAGCAGCCCACAGGGGACCTCGGGCTATGGCTACACCTTC

V gene: TRBV29-1
D gene: TRBD1
J gene: TRBJ1-1
clone size: NA
CDR3 protein: CSVLGGTGVLGTEAFF
CDR3 DNA: TGCAGCGTTTTAGGCGGGACAGGGGTTCTAGGGACTGAAGCTTTCTTT

V gene: TRBV19
D gene: NA
J gene: TRBJ2-7
clone size: NA
CDR3 protein: CASSPQGLSYEQYF
CDR3 DNA: TGTGCCAGTAGTCCTCAGGGGTTGTCCTACGAGCAGTACTTC

V gene: TRBV4-1
D gene: NA
J gene: TRBJ2-7
clone size: NA
CDR3 protein: CASSQGVAAPYEQYF
CDR3 DNA: TGCGCCAGCAGCCAAGGGGTAGCGGCCCCCTACGAGCAGTACTTC

V gene: TRBV4-2
D gene: TRBD2
J gene: TRBJ2-7
clone size: NA
CDR3 protein: CASSQGTSGTYEQYF
CDR3 DNA: TGTGCCAGCAGCCAGGGGACTAGCGGTACCTACGAGCAGTACTTC

V gene: TRBV10-3
D gene: NA
J gene: TRBJ2-5
clone size: NA
CDR3 protein: CAISAVTGETQYF
CDR3 DNA: TGTGCCATCAGTGCTGTAACAGGGGAGACCCAGTACTTC

V gene: TRBV20-1
D gene: NA
J gene: TRBJ2-7
clone size: NA
CDR3 protein: CSARADEQYF
CDR3 DNA: TGCAGTGCTAGAGCGGACGAGCAGTACTTC

V gene: TRBV5-8
D gene: NA
J gene: TRBJ1-1
clone size: once
CDR3 protein: CASSWESELNTEAFF
CDR3 DNA: TGTGCCAGCAGCTGGGAGTCAGAATTGAACACTGAAGCTTTCTTT

V gene: TRBV11-2
D gene: TRBD1
J gene: TRBJ1-1
clone size: NA
CDR3 protein: CASSIRTGNKAFF
CDR3 DNA: TGTGCCAGCAGCATCCGGACAGGGAATAAAGCTTTCTTT

V gene: TRBV6-5
D gene: TRBD2
J gene: TRBJ2-7
clone size: NA
CDR3 protein: CASSYTSGSLYEQYF
CDR3 DNA: TGTGCCAGCAGCTATACTAGCGGGAGCCTCTACGAGCAGTACTTC

V gene: TRBV28
D gene: TRBD1
J gene: TRBJ2-1
clone size: NA
CDR3 protein: CASVGTGGFEQFF
CDR3 DNA: TGTGCCAGCGTGGGGACAGGGGGCTTCGAGCAGTTCTTC

V gene: TRBV5-1
D gene: NA
J gene: TRBJ1-2
clone size: NA
CDR3 protein: CASSLEQANYGYTF
CDR3 DNA: TGCGCCAGCAGCTTGGAACAGGCCAACTATGGCTACACCTTC

V gene: TRBV9
D gene: TRBD1
J gene: TRBJ2-7
clone size: NA
CDR3 protein: CASSWDRGDEQYF
CDR3 DNA: TGTGCCAGCAGCTGGGACAGGGGGGACGAGCAGTACTTC

V gene: TRBV28
D gene: NA
J gene: TRBJ2-7
clone size: NA
CDR3 protein: CASSFEGGVDYEQYF
CDR3 DNA: TGTGCCAGCAGTTTTGAGGGAGGAGTCGACTACGAGCAGTACTTC

V gene: TRBV9
D gene: TRBD1
J gene: TRBJ2-5
clone size: once
CDR3 protein: CASSVARVRGQETQYF
CDR3 DNA: TGTGCCAGCAGCGTAGCCAGGGTAAGGGGACAGGAGACCCAGTACTTC

V gene: TRBV29-1
D gene: TRBD1
J gene: TRBJ2-5
clone size: NA
CDR3 protein: CSVGAVGGDETQYF
CDR3 DNA: TGCAGCGTTGGGGCTGTAGGGGGCGACGAGACCCAGTACTTC

V gene: TRBV27
D gene: NA
J gene: TRBJ1-5
clone size: NA
CDR3 protein: CASRGTGLFNQPQHF
CDR3 DNA: TGTGCCAGCAGGGGCACAGGGTTATTCAATCAGCCCCAGCATTTT

V gene: TRBV18
D gene: TRBD2
J gene: TRBJ2-7
clone size: NA
CDR3 protein: CASSPTSGSSYEQYF
CDR3 DNA: TGTGCCAGCTCACCAACTAGCGGGAGCTCCTACGAGCAGTACTTC

V gene: TRBV6-5
D gene: NA
J gene: TRBJ2-3
clone size: NA
CDR3 protein: CASRYRDWRDTQYF
CDR3 DNA: TGTGCCAGCAGATACCGGGACTGGAGAGATACGCAGTATTTT

V gene: TRBV2
D gene: TRBD2
J gene: TRBJ2-2
clone size: NA
CDR3 protein: CASSSRLAGGSTGELFF
CDR3 DNA: TGTGCCAGCAGCTCCAGACTAGCGGGAGGGAGTACCGGGGAGCTGTTTTTT

V gene: TRBV2
D gene: NA
J gene: TRBJ2-5
clone size: once
CDR3 protein: CASSEWDNQETQYF
CDR3 DNA: TGTGCCAGCAGTGAATGGGACAACCAAGAGACCCAGTACTTC

V gene: TRBV28
D gene: NA
J gene: TRBJ1-2
clone size: NA
CDR3 protein: CASSSAGGGYTF
CDR3 DNA: TGTGCCAGCAGTTCGGCGGGGGGGGGCTACACCTTC

V gene: TRBV14
D gene: NA
J gene: TRBJ1-3
clone size: NA
CDR3 protein: CASSRSGASGNTIYF
CDR3 DNA: TGTGCCAGCAGCCGTTCAGGGGCCTCTGGAAACACCATATATTTT

V gene: TRBV6-5
D gene: NA
J gene: TRBJ2-7
clone size: NA
CDR3 protein: CASSYKPGVGSYEQYF
CDR3 DNA: TGTGCCAGCAGTTACAAGCCGGGGGTGGGCTCCTACGAGCAGTACTTC

V gene: TRBV28
D gene: NA
J gene: TRBJ1-3
clone size: NA
CDR3 protein: CASSFSGSGNTIYF
CDR3 DNA: TGTGCCAGCAGTTTCTCAGGCTCTGGAAACACCATATATTTT

V gene: TRBV5-1
D gene: TRBD1
J gene: TRBJ1-1
clone size: NA
CDR3 protein: CASRKTGGTEAFF
CDR3 DNA: TGCGCCAGCAGGAAGACAGGGGGCACTGAAGCTTTCTTT

V gene: TRBV20-1
D gene: NA
J gene: TRBJ2-1
clone size: once
CDR3 protein: CSATLGNEQFF
CDR3 DNA: TGCAGTGCTACACTAGGGAATGAGCAGTTCTTC

V gene: TRBV7-2
D gene: TRBD1
J gene: TRBJ1-1
clone size: once
CDR3 protein: CASSRRQGTTEAFF
CDR3 DNA: TGTGCCAGCAGCCGAAGACAGGGAACCACTGAAGCTTTCTTT

V gene: TRBV30
D gene: NA
J gene: TRBJ1-5
clone size: few
CDR3 protein: CAWNRDISNQPQHF
CDR3 DNA: TGTGCCTGGAACCGGGACATTAGCAATCAGCCCCAGCATTTT

V gene: TRBV30
D gene: NA
J gene: TRBJ1-1
clone size: few
CDR3 protein: CAWRRGQTNTEAFF
CDR3 DNA: TGTGCCTGGAGAAGGGGTCAGACGAACACTGAAGCTTTCTTT

V gene: TRBV28
D gene: TRBD1
J gene: TRBJ1-2
clone size: NA
CDR3 protein: CASRGQGEVYGYTF
CDR3 DNA: TGTGCCAGCAGAGGACAGGGGGAAGTCTATGGCTACACCTTC

V gene: TRBV5-1
D gene: TRBD1
J gene: TRBJ2-3
clone size: once
CDR3 protein: CASSQGTGEARTDTQYF
CDR3 DNA: TGCGCCAGCAGCCAAGGGACAGGGGAAGCCCGCACAGATACGCAGTATTTT

V gene: TRBV2
D gene: NA
J gene: TRBJ2-7
clone size: NA
CDR3 protein: CASSPTGYEQYF
CDR3 DNA: TGTGCCAGCAGTCCCACTGGCTACGAGCAGTACTTC